Sequencing of this T cell receptor (beta chain) was carried out in a study of response to subunit inactivated influenza vaccine. Germline CDR1 reads SQVTM; CDR2 reads ANQGSEA. There are 14 residues in the CDR3. V dropped 6 bases and J dropped 6; count of bases not matched to a gene: 10. TCRdb itself ran the RT-PCR reads through MiXCR, one entry per CDR3 protein. The table lists more than 500,000 distinct CDR3 sequences, 11% of them singletons. In addition, the sample was reused for a study of T cells expressing NK-cell markers. That work states: Synthesis of TCR beta cDNA relied on 5'RACE template switching carrying UMIs.

The TCR originated in a man in his fifties or sixties who received an inactivated influenza vaccine. The sequencing used PBMCs from blood, collected on the day of vaccination. The V and J genes are TRBV29-1 and TRBJ2-1, with 8 bases identical to TRBD2. The CDR3 protein is CSVGTGTRVNEQFF. The CDR3 nucleotides are TGCAGCGTCGGAACCGGGACTAGGGTCAATGAGCAGTTCTTC.